This entry concerns a single T cell receptor (beta chain). There are a few counts of this clone. Its antigen remains undetermined. No qualities accompany the bases; no much larger clone lies one base away. The donors were healthy, HIV-negative adults who had no recently reported acute infections or vaccinations. All donors were Caucasian adults living in Nashville, Tennessee, USA. CD4+ T cells were enriched by magnetic negative selection; naive cells were then positively selected on CD45RA, and the negative fraction formed the memory subset. After blood collection by leukapheresis, PBMCs were isolated using Ficoll-Histopaque density gradient centrifugation and then cryopreserved in the vapor phase of liquid nitrogen. Analytical flow cytometry was used to check the purity and quantity of each magnetically sorted T cell population. Genomic DNA was isolated from every sorted fraction and measured by UV absorbance on a Nanodrop 2000c.

TCR CDR3 regions were amplified from genomic DNA by multiplex PCR using the deep immunoSEQ assay. For each cell subset, the extracted genomic DNA was distributed evenly across all wells of several immunoSEQ 96-well plates, and each plate served as one replicate. For sorted subsets, around 0.2 ug of genomic DNA, equivalent to 25,000 to 35,000 T cell genomes, went into each replicate PCR. The purified libraries were quantified using a Qubit 3.0 fluorometer, sized with a Bioanalyzer 2100, and then quantified again using the KAPA Library Quantification kit. A separate single-read 150-cycle Illumina NextSeq 550 flow cell was used to sequence each immunoSEQ 96-well plate. As for the original processing: Because the immunoSEQ output included only junctional sequences and no quality scores, the filtering could not be the same as the filtering used for full-length reads. To assign V/J genes and CDR3, sequences were annotated against IMGT germline references using PyIR, a Python wrapper for IgBLAST v1.9. Reads were filtered out if the reads had weak V/J assignments (E-value above 1e-6), no CDR3, stop codons, out-of-frame junctions, or ambiguous translated residues. V3J clonotypes were defined as sequences sharing the same inferred V gene, J gene, and CDR3 amino acid sequence. The percentage overlap between two repertoires was calculated by dividing the number of shared unique clonotypes by the size of the smaller repertoire. Richness of each repertoire was evaluated using RTK rarefaction, the Chao1 estimator, and Recon v2.1 estimates of unobserved clonotypes. Generation probabilities were computed with OLGA for all TCRbeta clonotypes obtained by the gDNA method from a few donors. This immuneACCESS table, as held by TCRdb, lists in-frame sequences with V and J called but not all clones. Of the missing ones, under half trace to an unresolved V gene in checked studies; the others have no known cause. V and J calls plus clone size are reproduced from that table; the DNA served to infer D and trimming. For this sample there are 550,000 to 850,000 clones; under 80% appear just once. The ten biggest clones cover 1.7% of the sample.

CDR1 and CDR2, per the germline V gene, are MGHRA and YSYEKL. V is reduced by 1 base and J by 0 bases, leaving a spacing of 9 bases between them. Its CDR3 holds 16 amino acids, cysteine through phenylalanine. Only the CDR3 DNA is retained, 48 bases long and in frame from the first base. The sample is drawn from a study of shared clonotypes between healthy human individuals (dated by TCRdb to between 2020 and 2021). Concerning the study at large: The cohort included three men and two women between 18 and 49 years of age. Blood TCR repertoires of five healthy adults were deeply sequenced to estimate repertoire size and the extent of clonotype sharing between individuals. Each donor's leukapheresis produced roughly between roughly 0.94 and 9.5 billion PBMCs. To increase sequencing depth and limit assay-specific biases, different laboratories used diverse techniques to prepare libraries and sequence TCR repertoires. Per donor, three plates each were used for CD4 naive and CD4 memory, two for CD8 naive, and one for CD8 memory. Findings and caveats that apply to the study as a whole: Based on pairwise subsampling, the degree of clonotype sharing among donors was expected to be affected by sequencing depth. The small number of donors limited the genetic and exposure-history diversity represented. Estimated clonotype richness was generally larger for naive than for memory subsets. Rarefaction of sorted-subset datasets indicated incomplete sequencing despite the large sequencing depth. Sampling was restricted to blood, and TCR repertoires in tissues likely differ from the TCR repertoires found in blood. When four donors were compared, the shared fraction of clonotypes was around 5.1% for naive CD4, roughly 3.4% for naive CD8, 2% to 2.5% for memory CD4, and less than 0.5% for memory CD8. Clonotypes shared by all four sorted-subset donors showed higher generation probabilities than non-shared clonotypes.

The TCR was taken from a woman younger than 45 in good health. Sequencing used memory CD4+ T cells sorted from blood. Read against the paper, the sample's cell subset or site label means: CD45RA-negative fraction. The receptor chain draws on TRBV4-1 and TRBJ2-2; the D gene cannot be resolved reliably. The CDR3 reads as follows: CASSQVRQSNTGELFF. The DNA is as follows: TGCGCCAGCAGCCAAGTCCGTCAGTCGAACACCGGGGAGCTGTTTTTT.